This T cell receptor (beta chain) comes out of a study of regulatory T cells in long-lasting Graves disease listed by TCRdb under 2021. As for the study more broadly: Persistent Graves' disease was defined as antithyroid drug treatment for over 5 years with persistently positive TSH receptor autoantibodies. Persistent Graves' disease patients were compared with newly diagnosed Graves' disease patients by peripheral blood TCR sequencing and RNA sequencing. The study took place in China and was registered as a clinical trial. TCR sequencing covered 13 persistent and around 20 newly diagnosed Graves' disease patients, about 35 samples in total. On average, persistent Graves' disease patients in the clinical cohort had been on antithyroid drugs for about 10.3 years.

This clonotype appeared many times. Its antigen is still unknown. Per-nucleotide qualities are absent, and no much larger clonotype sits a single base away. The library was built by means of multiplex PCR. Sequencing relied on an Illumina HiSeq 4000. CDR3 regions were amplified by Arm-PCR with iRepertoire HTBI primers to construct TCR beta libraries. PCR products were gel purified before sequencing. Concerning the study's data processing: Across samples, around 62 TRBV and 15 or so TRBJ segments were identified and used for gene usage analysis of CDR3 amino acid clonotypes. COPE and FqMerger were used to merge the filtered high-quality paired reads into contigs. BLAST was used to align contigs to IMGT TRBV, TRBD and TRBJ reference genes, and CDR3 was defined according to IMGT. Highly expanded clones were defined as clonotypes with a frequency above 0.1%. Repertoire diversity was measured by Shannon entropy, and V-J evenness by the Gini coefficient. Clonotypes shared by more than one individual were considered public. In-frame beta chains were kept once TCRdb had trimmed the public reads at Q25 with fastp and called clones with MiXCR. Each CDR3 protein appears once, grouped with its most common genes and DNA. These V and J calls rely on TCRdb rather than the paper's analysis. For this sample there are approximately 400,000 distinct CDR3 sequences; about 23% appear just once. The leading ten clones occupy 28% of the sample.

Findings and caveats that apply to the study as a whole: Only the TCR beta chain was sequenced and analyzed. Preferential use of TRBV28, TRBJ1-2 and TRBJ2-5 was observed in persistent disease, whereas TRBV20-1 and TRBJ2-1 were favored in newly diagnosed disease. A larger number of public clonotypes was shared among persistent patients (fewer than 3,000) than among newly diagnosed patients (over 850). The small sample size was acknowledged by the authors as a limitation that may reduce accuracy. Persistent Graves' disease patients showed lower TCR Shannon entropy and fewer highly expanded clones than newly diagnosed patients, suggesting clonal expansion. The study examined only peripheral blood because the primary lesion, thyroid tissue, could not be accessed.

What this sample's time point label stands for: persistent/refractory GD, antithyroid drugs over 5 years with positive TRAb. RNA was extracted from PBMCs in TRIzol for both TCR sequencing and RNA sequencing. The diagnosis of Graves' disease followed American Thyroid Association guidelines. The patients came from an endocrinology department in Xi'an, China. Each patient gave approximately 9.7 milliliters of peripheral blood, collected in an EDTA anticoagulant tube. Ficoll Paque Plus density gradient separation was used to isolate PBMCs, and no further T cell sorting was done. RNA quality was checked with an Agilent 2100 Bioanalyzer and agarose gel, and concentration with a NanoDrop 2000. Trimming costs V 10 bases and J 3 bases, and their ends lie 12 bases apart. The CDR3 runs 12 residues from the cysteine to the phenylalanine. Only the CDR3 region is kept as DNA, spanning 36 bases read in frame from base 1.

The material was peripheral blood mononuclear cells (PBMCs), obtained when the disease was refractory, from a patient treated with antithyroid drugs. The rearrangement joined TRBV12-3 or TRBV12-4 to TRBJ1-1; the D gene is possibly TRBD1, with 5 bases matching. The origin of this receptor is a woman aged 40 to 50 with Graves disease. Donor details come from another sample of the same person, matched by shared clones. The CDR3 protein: CAIRDGYTEAFF. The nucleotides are TGTGCCATACGGGACGGATACACTGAAGCTTTCTTT.